The sequence of this T cell receptor (beta chain) was determined in a study of identifying expanded T cells in peripheral blood. Libraries were prepared by immunoSEQ multiplex PCR; TCRdb keeps only in-frame clonotypes and omits some of them. The table shows 120,000 or so clones, with more than 75% occurring only once. Germline values: CDR1 MNHEY, CDR2 SVGAGI. The CDR3 totals 15 residues. Trimming stripped 2 bases from V and 7 bases from J, with 12 bases between. The sequenced sample consisted of blood. The sequence derives from a person aged 18 to 69 in good health. This rearrangement joins TRBV6-5 to TRBJ1-6; unclear D gene. CDR3 residues: CASSYGQRPNSPLHF. CDR3 nucleotide sequence: TGTGCCAGCAGTTACGGTCAAAGGCCGAATTCACCCCTCCACTTT.